These 11 T cell receptor beta chains came from one sample sequenced in a study of blood T cell repertoires in COVID-19 (dated by TCRdb to 2019 to 2021). Receptors were amplified or captured by the immunoSEQ multiplex PCR assay. TCRdb provides this immuneACCESS table in a form limited to in-frame rearrangements. Some clones are lacking; in checked studies, under half of them reflect an unresolved V gene, and why the rest are absent is not known. A total of hundreds of thousands of clones appear in this sample, roughly 80% of them only once. In total, the top ten clones hold about 9.5% of the sample. The sequencing input was peripheral blood. All receptors come from a woman aged 80 or over with acute or convalescent COVID-19.

With regard to this clone: The same CDR3 is also encoded by other DNA sequences in this sample. The J gene is TRBJ2-5, the V gene TRBV9; 11 bases match TRBD2. Unmatched junction bases numbered 3, after V lost 3 bases and J lost 2 bases. The CDR3 is made up of 15 amino acids. CDR1 SGDLS and CDR2 YYNGEE come from the germline V gene. The CDR3 DNA is TGTGCCAGCAGCGCGACTAGCGGGGATCAAGAGACCCAGTACTTC. Its protein product is CASSATSGDQETQYF.

V usage is TRBV28 and J usage is TRBJ2-1; TRBD2 matches at 8 bases. CDR1 is MDHEN and CDR2 is SYDVKM in the germline V gene. CDR3 length equals 15 residues. With 3 bases clipped from V and 4 bases from J, the junction kept 5 bases outside the gene matches. The CDR3 loop is CASSLNGGVYNEQFF. The CDR3 nucleotides are TGTGCCAGCAGTTTGAACGGGGGGGTTTACAATGAGCAGTTCTTC.

This sequence joins TRBV11-2 and TRBJ1-2, with D uncertain. This CDR3 is built from 15 residues. Trimming cost V 3 bases and J 0 bases, with 11 bases left between them. In germline, CDR1 is SGHAT, CDR2 FQNNGV. The CDR3 bases are TGTGCCAGCAGCTTCAGGTCTTCCGCTAACTATGGCTACACCTTC. Translating gives CASSFRSSANYGYTF.

This clone was seen only once. J is TRBJ2-5 and V is TRBV29-1; TRBD1 is a possible D gene (7 bases). The CDR3 is 12 residues long. Germline V CDR1 and CDR2: SQVTM, ANQGSEA. V lost 7 bases to trimming and J lost 5 bases, with 14 bases between them. CDR3 protein: CSGGQAGETQYF. CDR3 nucleotides: TGCAGCGGAGGACAGGCGGGGGAGACCCAGTACTTC.

The rearrangement uses TRBV28 and TRBJ1-4; no clear D gene. CDR3 size: 11 residues. V lost 4 bases and J 8 bases, leaving 5 bases between the germline ends. From germline, CDR1 is MDHEN and CDR2 SYDVKM. This chain's CDR3 is CASSSSEKLFF. CDR3 nucleotides: TGTGCCAGCAGTTCATCAGAAAAACTGTTTTTT.

This sequence joins TRBV28 and TRBJ2-6, with a tentative D call TRBD1 (8 bases). The germline CDR1 and CDR2 sequences are MDHEN and SYDVKM. V was clipped by 6 bases and J by 0 bases, with 21 bases between them. CDR3 length: 19 amino acids. Here the CDR3 DNA reads TGTGCCAGCAGGGGGGGGACAGGCCTCCCACACTCTGGGGCCAACGTCCTGACTTTC. Its translation is CASRGGTGLPHSGANVLTF.

This chain uses TRBV10-3 with TRBJ2-1; tentatively, D is TRBD2 (5 bases). Germline-derived CDR1 and CDR2 are ENHRY and SYGVKD. V lost 4 bases to trimming and J lost 6 bases, with 13 bases between them. The CDR3 covers 14 residues. CDR3 sequence (DNA): TGTGCCATCAGTGTTGTGGACTCTGGCAATGAGCAGTTCTTC. It is translated as CAISVVDSGNEQFF.

This clone appeared a few times. The chain couples TRBV2 to TRBJ2-7, with TRBD1 matching over 8 bases. J lost 1 base, V lost 5 bases, and 10 bases had no gene match. The CDR3 has 16 amino acids. Looked up from germline, CDR1 is SNHLY and CDR2 is FYNNEI. This CDR3 is CASSWGSRQGSYEQYF. The CDR3 nucleotides read TGTGCCAGCAGTTGGGGGTCTCGACAGGGGTCCTACGAGCAGTACTTC. Based on the CDR3 plus reference TRBV2 and TRBJ2-7, the full variable domain is EPEVTQTPSHQVTQMGQEVILRCVPISNHLYFYWYRQILGQKVEFLVSFYNNEISEKSEIFDDQFSVERPDGSNFTLKIRSTKLEDSAMYFCASSWGSRQGSYEQYFGPGTRLTVT.

The rearrangement joins TRBV6-1 to TRBJ2-1; tentatively, D is TRBD1 (6 bases). Looked up from germline, CDR1 is MNHNS and CDR2 is SASEGT. The CDR3 totals 14 residues. Trimming cost V 3 bases and J 9 bases, with 15 bases left between them. The CDR3 loop is CASSESGERSEQFF. CDR3 DNA: TGTGCCAGCAGTGAGTCAGGGGAGAGAAGTGAGCAGTTCTTC.

J is TRBJ2-7 and V is TRBV30, with a possible D match to TRBD1 (5 bases). Germline assignment: CDR1 GTSNPN and CDR2 SVGIG (reference sequence). V lost 4 bases and J lost 0, with 13 bases in between. There are 14 residues in the CDR3. The CDR3 coding sequence is TGTGCCTGGACCCGACAGACGGACTCCTACGAGCAGTACTTC. This encodes CAWTRQTDSYEQYF.

V usage is TRBV5-1 and J usage is TRBJ2-7; D perhaps matches TRBD2 (5 bases). The CDR3 length is 13 residues. The ends were cut back, 2 bases at V and 7 bases at J, with 13 bases in the middle. Per the germline V gene, CDR1 is SGHRS and CDR2 is YFSETQ. Here the CDR3 reads CASSFGGLGEQYF. For the CDR3, the DNA is TGCGCCAGCAGCTTTGGAGGTTTGGGGGAGCAGTACTTC.